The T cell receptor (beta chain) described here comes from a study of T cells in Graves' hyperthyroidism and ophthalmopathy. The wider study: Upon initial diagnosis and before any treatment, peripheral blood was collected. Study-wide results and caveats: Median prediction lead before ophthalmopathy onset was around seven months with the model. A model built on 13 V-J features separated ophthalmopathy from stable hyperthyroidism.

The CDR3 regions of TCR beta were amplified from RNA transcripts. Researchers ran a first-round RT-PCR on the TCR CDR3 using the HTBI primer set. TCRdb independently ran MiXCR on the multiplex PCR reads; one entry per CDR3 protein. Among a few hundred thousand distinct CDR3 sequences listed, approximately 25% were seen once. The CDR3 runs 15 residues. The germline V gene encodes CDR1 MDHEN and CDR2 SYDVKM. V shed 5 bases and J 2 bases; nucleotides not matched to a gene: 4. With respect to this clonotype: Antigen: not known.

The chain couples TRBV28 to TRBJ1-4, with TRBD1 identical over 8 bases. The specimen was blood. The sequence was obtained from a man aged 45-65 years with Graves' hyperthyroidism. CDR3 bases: TGTGCCAGCAGTCCTCGGACAGGGACTAATGAAAAACTGTTTTTT. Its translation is CASSPRTGTNEKLFF. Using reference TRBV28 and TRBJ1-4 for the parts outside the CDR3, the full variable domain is DVKVTQSSRYLVKRTGEKVFLECVQDMDHENMFWYRQDPGLGLRLIYFSYDVKMKEKGDIPEGYSVSREKKERFSLILESASTNQTSMYLCASSPRTGTNEKLFFGSGTQLSVL.